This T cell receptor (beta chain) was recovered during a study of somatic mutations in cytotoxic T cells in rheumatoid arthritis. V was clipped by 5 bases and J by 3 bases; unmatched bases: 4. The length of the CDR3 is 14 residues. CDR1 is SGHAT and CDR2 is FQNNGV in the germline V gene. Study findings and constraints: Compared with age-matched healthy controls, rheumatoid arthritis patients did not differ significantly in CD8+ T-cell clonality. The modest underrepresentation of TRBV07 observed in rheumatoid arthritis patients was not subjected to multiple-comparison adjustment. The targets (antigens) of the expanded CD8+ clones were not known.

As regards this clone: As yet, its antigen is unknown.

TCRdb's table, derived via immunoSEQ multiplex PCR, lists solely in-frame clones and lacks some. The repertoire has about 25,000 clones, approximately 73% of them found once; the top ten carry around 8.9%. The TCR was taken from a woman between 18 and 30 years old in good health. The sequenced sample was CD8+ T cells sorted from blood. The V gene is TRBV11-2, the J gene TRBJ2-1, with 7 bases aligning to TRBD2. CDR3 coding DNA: TGTGCCAGCAGCGGCCCTAGCGGCTACAATGAGCAGTTCTTC. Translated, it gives CASSGPSGYNEQFF.